One and the same sample provided the 15 T cell receptor beta chains below, sequenced in a study of blood T cell repertoires in COVID-19. TCRdb keeps only in-frame clones here, not all; method: immunoSEQ multiplex PCR. The sample records around 620,000 clones, more than 80% being singletons. Sequenced sample: peripheral blood. These receptors all come from a woman between 18 and 30 years old with acute or convalescent COVID-19.

This clone has more than one count but fewer than ten. The chain uses TRBV29-1 and TRBJ1-2, with TRBD1 identical over 7 bases. V was pared by 6 bases and J by 5 bases, with 6 bases of the junction left unmatched. Germline assignment: CDR1 SQVTM and CDR2 ANQGSEA. The CDR3 runs 12 residues. The CDR3 DNA sequence: TGCAGCGTGCGACAGGGTCAATATGGCTACACCTTC. It yields the protein CSVRQGQYGYTF.

The rearrangement uses TRBV5-1 and TRBJ1-4; 7 bases match TRBD1. There are 14 residues in the CDR3. CDR1 is SGHRS and CDR2 is YFSETQ in the germline V gene. The J segment lost 5 bases and the V segment lost 5 bases, leaving 6 bases of the junction unmatched. The chain's CDR3 is CASRVGQPNEKLFF. CDR3 in DNA: TGCGCCAGCAGGGTGGGACAGCCAAATGAAAAACTGTTTTTT.

This clone occurred many times. V gene TRBV6-4 combines with J gene TRBJ2-1; D possibly corresponds to TRBD1 (6 bases). Germline lookup yields CDR1 MRHNA and CDR2 SNTAGT. The CDR3 spans 14 residues. Trimming took off 0 bases at V and 6 bases at J, with 9 bases between the two ends. Written as DNA, the CDR3 is TGTGCCAGCAGTGACTCCATAGGGGGCAATGAGCAGTTCTTC. It yields the protein CASSDSIGGNEQFF.

The gene calls are TRBV6-5 and TRBJ1-1; D remains ambiguous. CDR1 MNHEY and CDR2 SVGAGI come from the germline V gene. The CDR3 extends over 13 amino acids. The V end was cut by 7 bases, the J end by 0 bases, with 9 bases between. CDR3 protein: CASIGRMNTEAFF. CDR3 nucleotide sequence: TGTGCCAGCATAGGGAGGATGAACACTGAAGCTTTCTTT.

The CDR3: CASSKTGGGGYTF. The CDR3 DNA reads TGTGCCAGCAGTAAGACAGGGGGGGGTGGCTACACCTTC. The V and J genes are TRBV12-3 or TRBV12-4 and TRBJ1-2; 9 bases match TRBD1. The length of the CDR3 is 13 residues. J gave up 7 bases and V 5 bases, and 5 bases lay outside the gene matches.

CDR3 sequence: CASSQKQGYGYTF. CDR3 nucleotides: TGTGCCAGCAGCCAAAAACAGGGGTATGGCTACACCTTC. V usage is TRBV3-1 (or the pseudogene TRBV3-2) and J usage is TRBJ1-2, with 7 bases that match TRBD1. J gave up 5 bases and V 2 bases, and 2 bases lay outside the gene matches. Germline V CDR1 and CDR2: LGHDT, YNNKEL (reference sequence). The length of the CDR3 is 13 residues.

CDR3 sequence: CASSTGGVGVGGYTF. The CDR3 DNA sequence: TGTGCCAGCAGCACAGGGGGGGTTGGTGTGGGAGGCTACACCTTC. V and J are TRBV5-5 and TRBJ1-2, with 8 bases aligning to TRBD1. CDR1 SGHKS and CDR2 YYEKEE come from the germline V gene (reference sequence). CDR3 size: 15 residues. V gave up 4 bases and J gave up 8 bases; unmatched junction bases: 13.

The chain carries TRBV2 and TRBJ1-2; TRBD1 agrees at 7 bases. The germline V gene has CDR1 SNHLY and CDR2 FYNNEI. The CDR3 has 14 amino acids. V gave up 6 bases and J gave up 5 bases; unmatched junction bases: 9. The CDR3 protein is CASRPGAGGYGYTF. In DNA, the CDR3 is TGTGCCAGCAGGCCAGGGGCAGGGGGGTATGGCTACACCTTC.

This chain uses TRBV6-5 with TRBJ2-3; 7 nucleotides align to TRBD2. The CDR3 consists of 15 residues. The junction had 4 bases not matched to a gene; V was cut back by 2 bases and J by 2 bases. CDR1 is MNHEY, CDR2 SVGAGI, per germline. This chain's CDR3 is CASSYREGLTDTQYF. Written as DNA, the CDR3 is TGTGCCAGCAGTTACAGGGAGGGACTCACAGATACGCAGTATTTT.

This clone was recorded a few times. The V and J genes are TRBV9 and TRBJ1-6; no definite D call. From germline, CDR1 is SGDLS and CDR2 YYNGEE. This CDR3 has 19 amino acids. The germline V and J ends were trimmed by 3 bases and 6 bases, with 25 bases remaining between them. The CDR3 is CASSASARAVIGLNSPLHF. CDR3 coding DNA: TGTGCCAGCAGCGCCTCTGCCCGAGCGGTAATCGGTCTTAATTCACCCCTCCACTTT.

This rearrangement joins TRBV5-1 to TRBJ2-2, with a possible D match to TRBD2 (7 bases). Germline CDR1 is SGHRS and CDR2 is YFSETQ. Trimming shortened V by 2 bases and J by 3 bases, and 8 bases separated the two germline ends. The CDR3 is 14 residues long. CDR3 bases: TGCGCCAGCAGCTTAGGGGGGGACACCGGGGAGCTGTTTTTT. This sequence encodes CASSLGGDTGELFF. Complete variable domain (other parts from reference TRBV5-1 and TRBJ2-2): KAGVTQTPRYLIKTRGQQVTLSCSPISGHRSVSWYQQTPGQGLQFLFEYFSETQRNKGNFPGRFSGRQFSNSRSEMNVSTLELGDSALYLCASSLGGDTGELFFGEGSRLTVL.

This rearrangement joins TRBV13 to TRBJ1-1, with 7 bases fitting TRBD1. The trim removed 5 bases at V and 2 bases at J, leaving 5 bases unmatched. Germline-derived CDR1 and CDR2 are PRHDT and FYEKMQ (reference sequence). The CDR3 sequence is 14 residues long. CDR3: CASSMDRHNTEAFF. The DNA of the CDR3 is TGTGCCAGCAGCATGGACAGGCATAACACTGAAGCTTTCTTT.

This sequence joins TRBV21-1 and TRBJ2-3; the table's D gene call, TRBD2, was not cross checked with the DNA. TRBV21-1 is shown as a pseudogene. The CDR3 is 14 amino acids. Here the CDR3 DNA reads TGTGCCAGCAGCCAACTCCCTTTCACAGATACGCAGTATTTT. Translating it yields CASSQLPFTDTQYF.

This clone came up a few times. The chain employs TRBV6-5 and TRBJ1-1; D possibly corresponds to TRBD1 (6 bases). The germline V gene has CDR1 MNHEY and CDR2 SVGAGI. The CDR3 spans 14 residues. The ends were cut back, 0 bases at V and 5 bases at J, with 10 bases in the middle. The CDR3 region has the DNA TGTGCCAGCAGTTACTCGAACAGGGTAACTGAAGCTTTCTTT. This gives the protein CASSYSNRVTEAFF.

The V call is TRBV28, the J call TRBJ1-1; D possibly corresponds to TRBD1 (6 bases). V was cut by 4 bases and J by 6 bases, with 15 bases left in between. The CDR3 runs to 14 residues. The V gene's germline CDR1 is MDHEN and CDR2 SYDVKM. CDR3 in amino acids: CASSSTQGQPEAFF. In nucleotides, the CDR3 is TGTGCCAGCAGTTCCACTCAGGGACAACCTGAAGCTTTCTTT. The full variable domain, rest sourced from reference TRBV28 and TRBJ1-1, is DVKVTQSSRYLVKRTGEKVFLECVQDMDHENMFWYRQDPGLGLRLIYFSYDVKMKEKGDIPEGYSVSREKKERFSLILESASTNQTSMYLCASSSTQGQPEAFFGQGTRLTVV.